This record concerns one T cell receptor beta chain sequence. Antigen unknown. This entry belongs to a study of cytomegalovirus exposure and HLA in healthy donors. General study findings and limits: Later examination showed HLA-associated TCR beta chains had greater clonal expansion than equally common others. In most subjects, TCR beta sequences reportedly gave accurate predictions of HLA-A and HLA-B alleles. An analysis that was carried out later associated 16,000 or so TCR beta sequences with HLA alleles at 0.05 false discovery rate. Diagnosis of cytomegalovirus status made by the classifier reportedly showed high specificity and sensitivity.

60 Vbeta and 13 Jbeta primers were used in PCR. Clones were sequenced by immunoSEQ multiplex PCR, and TCRdb holds only the in-frame ones, with some missing. The sample carries 150,000 to 200,000 clones, almost 85% recorded once. The CDR3 sequence is 14 residues long. Germline CDR1 is SNHLY and CDR2 is FYNNEI. Trimming cost V 10 bases and J 0 bases; bases outside gene matches: 7. Sequencing was done on a sample of PBMCs. The sequence was obtained from a woman between 45 and 65 years old in good health and CMV-seronegative. This sequence joins TRBV2 and TRBJ2-7; 9 positions agree with TRBD1. The CDR3 sequence: CATRTGVLSYEQYF. In DNA, the CDR3 is TGTGCCACGAGGACAGGGGTCCTCTCCTACGAGCAGTACTTC.